This paragraph covers one TCR beta chain sequence. 60 Vbeta and 13 Jbeta primers were used in PCR. Profiling relied on immunoSEQ multiplex PCR, and the TCRdb table lists in-frame clones only, not all of them. The sample consists of just under 150,000 clones, around 75% of them appearing once. These data come from a study of cytomegalovirus exposure and HLA in healthy donors. The V gene's germline CDR1 is MNHEY and CDR2 SMNVEV (reference sequence). The CDR3 has 17 residues. Trimming took 6 bases from V and 0 from J; bases not matched to a gene: 10. This sequence originates from a woman aged 30 to 39 in good health and CMV-seronegative. The chain is built from TRBV27 and TRBJ2-3, with 9 bases identical to TRBD2. Sequencing was done on a sample of PBMCs. The DNA for the CDR3 is TGTGCCAGCAGCAACTTCGGACTAGCGCCTAGCACAGATACGCAGTATTTT. Protein sequence: CASSNFGLAPSTDTQYF.